A single sample gave rise to the 26 T cell receptor beta chains below, sequenced in a study of CD8 T cells in Susac syndrome. RNA totalling roughly 0.45 to 1 ug underwent reverse transcription with random hexamers. TCRdb recomputed calls from the immunoSEQ multiplex PCR reads with MiXCR, one row per CDR3 protein. Of 70,000 or so distinct CDR3 sequences in the sample, approximately 95% were seen once. The sequenced material came from CD8+ T cells from PBMCs. These receptors came from a human donor in good health.

This chain joins TRBV13 and TRBJ1-2, with 8 positions matching TRBD1. Trimming cost V 2 bases and J 5 bases; bases outside gene matches: 7. The CDR3 sequence is 15 residues long. The germline CDR1 and CDR2 sequences are PRHDT and FYEKMQ (reference sequence). CDR3 DNA sequence: TGTGCCAGCAGCTTACGGGACAGGTATACATATGGCTACACCTTC. It specifies CASSLRDRYTYGYTF.

The chain joins TRBV9 to TRBJ1-5, with D maybe TRBD1 (5 bases). This CDR3 contains 15 residues. Germline CDR1 and CDR2: SGDLS and YYNGEE. V was shortened by 0 bases and J by 4 bases, with 11 bases between the two germline ends. CDR3 sequence: CASSVGSQANQPQHF. CDR3 nucleotide sequence: TGTGCCAGCAGCGTAGGGTCACAGGCGAATCAGCCCCAGCATTTT.

V usage is TRBV7-6 and J usage is TRBJ2-1, with D unclear. This CDR3 has 13 amino acids. From germline, CDR1 is SGHVS and CDR2 FNYEAQ. Trimming pared 3 bases from V and 0 bases from J, leaving 3 bases between. CDR3 sequence: CASSFYSYNEQFF. CDR3 nucleotides: TGTGCCAGCAGCTTTTACTCCTACAATGAGCAGTTCTTC.

V usage is TRBV7-6 and J usage is TRBJ2-2; D not certain. V lost 4 bases to trimming and J lost 4 bases, with 1 base between them. The CDR3 totals 11 residues. The germline V gene encodes CDR1 SGHVS and CDR2 FNYEAQ. The CDR3 loop is CASSSTGELFF. CDR3 coding DNA: TGTGCCAGCAGCTCCACCGGGGAGCTGTTTTTT.

The chain recombines TRBV19 with TRBJ1-2; D is possibly TRBD1 (5 bases). V dropped 4 bases and J dropped 4 bases, with 10 bases sitting between them. The germline V gene has CDR1 LNHDA and CDR2 SQIVND (reference sequence). The CDR3 spans 13 residues. Here the CDR3 DNA reads TGTGCCAGTAGTACAGGGATGGCCTATGGCTACACCTTC. Its protein product is CASSTGMAYGYTF.

The V gene is TRBV29-1, the J gene TRBJ2-7; 7 bases match TRBD1. The CDR3 loop spans 14 amino acids. Germline assignment: CDR1 SQVTM and CDR2 ANQGSEA. Trimming took 4 bases from V and 4 from J; bases not matched to a gene: 10. The CDR3 region is CSVVKTGNIYEQYF. CDR3 nucleotides: TGCAGCGTTGTGAAGACAGGGAATATTTACGAGCAGTACTTC.

V gene TRBV25-1 combines with J gene TRBJ1-2; D gene ambiguous. The CDR3 has 11 residues. Germline V gives CDR1 MGHDK, CDR2 SYGVNS. V gave up 4 bases and J gave up 6 bases, with 6 bases separating them. The CDR3 is CASSVANGYTF. The CDR3 nucleotides are TGTGCCAGCAGTGTCGCTAATGGCTACACCTTC.

V and J are TRBV20-1 and TRBJ1-5; D remains unclear. This CDR3 spans 14 amino acids. The V and J ends lost 0 bases and 9 bases respectively, with 15 bases between them. Germline V gene data show CDR1 as DFQATT and CDR2 as SNEGSKA (reference sequence). CDR3 loop: CSARESRPKGPQHF. The CDR3 coding sequence is TGCAGTGCTAGAGAAAGTAGGCCAAAGGGGCCCCAGCATTTT.

The J gene is TRBJ2-1, the V gene TRBV28; no clear D. The V gene's germline CDR1 is MDHEN and CDR2 SYDVKM. The CDR3 totals 15 residues. The germline V and J ends were trimmed by 7 bases and 0 bases, with 13 bases remaining between them. This chain's CDR3 is CASTLDGSSYNEQFF. For the CDR3, the DNA is TGTGCCAGCACCTTGGACGGAAGCTCCTACAATGAGCAGTTCTTC.

This clonotype was counted a single time. V usage is TRBV2 and J usage is TRBJ1-5, with 7 bases identical to TRBD1. This CDR3 is 15 amino acids long. Germline V lookup: CDR1 SNHLY, CDR2 FYNNEI. V was pared by 2 bases and J by 2 bases, with 3 bases of the junction left unmatched. Here the CDR3 reads CASSEYRGGNQPQHF. The CDR3 DNA reads TGTGCCAGCAGTGAATACAGGGGAGGCAATCAGCCCCAGCATTTT. Filled out from reference TRBV2 and TRBJ1-5, the complete variable domain reads EPEVTQTPSHQVTQMGQEVILRCVPISNHLYFYWYRQILGQKVEFLVSFYNNEISEKSEIFDDQFSVERPDGSNFTLKIRSTKLEDSAMYFCASSEYRGGNQPQHFGDGTRLSIL.

The rearrangement links TRBV7-9 to TRBJ1-2; 11 nucleotides match TRBD1. The V and J ends lost 11 bases and 6 bases, in that order; junction bases with no gene match: 2. CDR1 is SEHNR, CDR2 FQNEAQ, per germline (reference sequence). This CDR3 has 11 residues. For the CDR3, the DNA is TGTGCCGGGACAGGGGGAGATGGCTACACCTTC. It is translated as CAGTGGDGYTF.

V usage is TRBV3-1 and J usage is TRBJ1-5; a possible D gene is TRBD1 (6 bases). Per germline, CDR1 LGHDT and CDR2 YNNKEL (reference sequence). V lost 4 bases to trimming and J lost 5 bases, with 21 bases between them. This CDR3 comprises 17 residues. The CDR3 region is CASSLRGNGHLYQPQHF. Here the CDR3 DNA reads TGTGCCAGCAGCCTCAGGGGAAATGGCCACCTCTATCAGCCCCAGCATTTT.

This chain uses TRBV24-1 with TRBJ2-3, with a weak D call TRBD2 (5 bases). V was trimmed by 3 bases and J by 5 bases, leaving 11 bases between them. Germline lookup yields CDR1 KGHDR and CDR2 SFDVKD. This CDR3 contains 14 residues. CDR3 amino acids: CATSDTDGEDTQYF. As DNA, the CDR3 is TGTGCCACCAGTGATACGGACGGGGAAGATACGCAGTATTTT.

This clonotype was seen a single time. V and J are TRBV30 and TRBJ2-7, with D tentatively TRBD2 (6 bases). Trimming stripped 0 bases from V and 6 bases from J, with 15 bases between. The germline V gene has CDR1 GTSNPN and CDR2 SVGIG (reference sequence). The CDR3 has 14 residues. The CDR3 bases are TGTGCCTGGAGTGTCATTATGGGAGCGGGCGAGCAGTACTTC. Its translation: CAWSVIMGAGEQYF.

The chain joins TRBV27 to TRBJ1-2; tentatively, D is TRBD1 (6 bases). V lost 6 bases and J 8 bases, leaving 19 bases between the germline ends. In germline, CDR1 is MNHEY, CDR2 SMNVEV (reference sequence). The CDR3 length is 14 residues. CDR3 sequence reads: CASRMQGSPGGYTF. CDR3 DNA: TGTGCCAGCAGGATGCAGGGGTCCCCGGGCGGCTACACCTTC.

This clonotype appeared once. This chain uses TRBV20-1 with TRBJ2-5, with TRBD2 matching over 12 bases. CDR3 length: 14 amino acids. Unmatched junction bases numbered 4, after V lost 3 bases and J lost 5 bases. Germline CDR1 DFQATT, CDR2 SNEGSKA (reference sequence). In DNA, the CDR3 is TGCAGTGCTAGGACTAGCGGGGGAGGGGAGACCCAGTACTTC. Translation: CSARTSGGGETQYF.

The V call is TRBV30, the J call TRBJ2-7; TRBD1 matches 9 bases. V was pared by 4 bases and J by 7 bases, with 8 bases of the junction left unmatched. The CDR3 contains 13 residues. CDR1 is GTSNPN and CDR2 is SVGIG in the germline V gene (reference sequence). The CDR3 DNA reads as TGTGCCTGGACCTGGGACAGGGAGGGTGAGCAGTACTTC. It codes for CAWTWDREGEQYF.

The V gene is TRBV12-3 or TRBV12-4, the J gene TRBJ2-7; 10 bases map to TRBD1. Trimming took 8 bases from V and 4 from J; bases not matched to a gene: 8. This CDR3 has 14 residues. CDR3 sequence reads: CASRMGQGFYEQYF. CDR3 DNA: TGTGCCAGCCGCATGGGACAGGGGTTTTACGAGCAGTACTTC.

The genes are TRBV27 and TRBJ1-2, with D hard to call. This CDR3 comprises 13 residues. Germline CDR1 MNHEY, CDR2 SMNVEV (reference sequence). V was pared by 1 base and J by 4 bases, with 7 bases between. The CDR3 sequence: CASSLLAGYGYTF. The CDR3 bases are TGTGCCAGCAGTTTATTGGCAGGCTATGGCTACACCTTC.

This chain links TRBV5-1 with TRBJ1-2, with D unresolved. In germline, CDR1 is SGHRS, CDR2 YFSETQ. Between the trimmed V and J ends, which lost 5 bases and 5 bases, there was a span of 13 bases. The CDR3 loop spans 13 amino acids. The CDR3 DNA reads as TGCGCCAGCAGGACGGGGATTGGTTATGGCTACACCTTC. Encoded protein: CASRTGIGYGYTF.

This CDR3 reads CASSSRVLGWGYTF. In DNA, the CDR3 is TGTGCCAGCAGTTCACGGGTTCTAGGGTGGGGCTACACCTTC. The chain combines TRBV12-3 or TRBV12-4 with TRBJ1-2; D gene uncertain. V was cut by 4 bases and J by 8 bases, with 17 bases left in between. CDR3 length: 14 amino acids.

The chain carries TRBV27 and TRBJ2-2, with 10 bases aligning to TRBD1. The CDR3 runs to 15 residues. V lost 5 bases to trimming and J lost 5 bases; unmatched junction nucleotides: 5. Germline CDR1 and CDR2: MNHEY and SMNVEV (reference sequence). The CDR3, as DNA: TGTGCCAGCAGTCCGACAGGGGGCACTACCGGGGAGCTGTTTTTT. Translated, it gives CASSPTGGTTGELFF.

The J gene is TRBJ1-2, the V gene TRBV29-1; D gene uncertain. CDR3 length: 12 residues. The V end lost 7 bases, the J end lost 4 bases, and 13 bases lay between the germline ends. Per germline, CDR1 SQVTM and CDR2 ANQGSEA. CDR3 nucleotides: TGCAGCGCCCTGGACGGAACCTATGGCTACACCTTC. Translating gives CSALDGTYGYTF.

The chain is built from TRBV6-2 or TRBV6-3 and TRBJ2-7, with D possibly matching TRBD1 (6 bases). In germline, CDR1 is MNHEY, CDR2 SVGEGT. The CDR3 is 15 amino acids. V was clipped by 7 bases and J by 6 bases, with 22 bases between them. The CDR3 sequence is CASMSGLLTGSEQYV. The CDR3 region has the DNA TGTGCCAGCATGTCAGGACTTCTCACAGGGTCCGAGCAGTACGTC.

The chain has TRBV6-5 and TRBJ1-2; 7 nucleotides line up with TRBD1. Germline V gene sequence: CDR1 MNHEY, CDR2 SVGAGI. The CDR3 is made up of 12 amino acids. J gave up 5 bases and V 4 bases, and 1 base lay outside the gene matches. The CDR3 DNA follows: TGTGCCAGCAGTTGGACAGGTTATGGCTACACCTTC. Its protein is CASSWTGYGYTF.

The chain couples TRBV6-2 or TRBV6-3 to TRBJ2-2; either TRBD1 or TRBD2 may fit D (5 bases each). Trimming cost V 4 bases and J 10 bases, with 10 bases left between them. This CDR3 is built from 12 residues. CDR1 MNHEY and CDR2 SVGEGT come from the germline V gene. The CDR3 nucleotides read TGTGCCAGCAGTTGGGGGTACGAGGAGCTGTTTTTT. Translation: CASSWGYEELFF.